These T cell receptor beta chains were read from a single sample in a study of control samples from healthy donors and cancer patients. Here immunoSEQ multiplex PCR was the method, and the copy in TCRdb shows in-frame clones only, minus some. The sample gives 90,000 or so clones, less than 90% of which show up once; 8.5% to 10% is in the top ten. Source material: PBMCs. The source of these receptors is a woman aged 50 to 60 with colorectal cancer. CDR3s include the opening cysteine and the closing phenylalanine or tryptophan. D genes are given only for firm matches. Where a row states a size, it is once, few, many or the class of an expanded clone; other rows omit it.

DNA: TGCAGTGCCCCCGGCGAGGATGAGCAGTTCTTC
CDR3: CSAPGEDEQFF
J: TRBJ2-1
V: TRBV20-1
D: NA
size: NA

DNA: TGTGCCAGCCTACAGGGGGGCTCCTACAATGAGCAGTTCTTC
CDR3: CASLQGGSYNEQFF
J: TRBJ2-1
V: TRBV2
D: TRBD1
size: NA

DNA: TGTGCCACCAGCAGAGACCTCGGGACAGGGAAGGACTATGGCTACACCTTC
CDR3: CATSRDLGTGKDYGYTF
J: TRBJ1-2
V: TRBV15
D: TRBD1
size: NA

DNA: TGTGCCAGCAGCGTAGGGGGAGCCACTAACTATGGCTACACCTTC
CDR3: CASSVGGATNYGYTF
J: TRBJ1-2
V: TRBV9
D: NA
size: NA

DNA: TGCGCCAGCAGCCCACGACAGGGGACATACTATGGCTACACCTTC
CDR3: CASSPRQGTYYGYTF
J: TRBJ1-2
V: TRBV4-3
D: TRBD1
size: NA

DNA: TGTGCCAGCAGCTTTACCTCTACCTGGGCTAGCGGGGGAGAGACCCAGTACTTC
CDR3: CASSFTSTWASGGETQYF
J: TRBJ2-5
V: TRBV7-2
D: TRBD2
size: NA

DNA: TGTGCCTGGAGTCATGGACAGGGCACTGAAGCTTTCTTT
CDR3: CAWSHGQGTEAFF
J: TRBJ1-1
V: TRBV30
D: TRBD1
size: NA

DNA: TGTGCCACCAGTGCGGAGCCCGATAACTATGGCTACACCTTC
CDR3: CATSAEPDNYGYTF
J: TRBJ1-2
V: TRBV24-1
D: NA
size: NA

DNA: TGTGCCAGCAGCTTTGTGGCGGACAGCACAGATACGCAGTATTTT
CDR3: CASSFVADSTDTQYF
J: TRBJ2-3
V: TRBV5-6
D: NA
size: once

DNA: TGTGCCAGCAGCTTAGCCCCGGACAGACCCTGCAATCAGCCCCAGCATTTT
CDR3: CASSLAPDRPCNQPQHF
J: TRBJ1-5
V: TRBV7-6
D: NA
size: NA

DNA: TGCGCCAGTCGCGGACTAGCGGGACCTACAGATACGCAGTATTTT
CDR3: CASRGLAGPTDTQYF
J: TRBJ2-3
V: TRBV5-1
D: TRBD2
size: NA

DNA: TGTGCCAGCAGCGCCACAGGGGGCCGTAATGAAAAACTGTTTTTT
CDR3: CASSATGGRNEKLFF
J: TRBJ1-4
V: TRBV7-3
D: TRBD1
size: NA

DNA: TGTGCCAGCAGCTTGCAAGATACGCAGTATTTT
CDR3: CASSLQDTQYF
J: TRBJ2-3
V: TRBV13
D: NA
size: NA

DNA: TGTGCCAGTAGTTGGGGACTAGCGGGAGAGACCCAGTACTTC
CDR3: CASSWGLAGETQYF
J: TRBJ2-5
V: TRBV19
D: TRBD2
size: NA

DNA: TGTGCCAGCTCACCCAGGAGCTCTGGGGCCAACGTCCTGACTTTC
CDR3: CASSPRSSGANVLTF
J: TRBJ2-6
V: TRBV18
D: NA
size: NA

DNA: TGCGCCAGCAGCCCGGGACACTCCTATCAGCCCCAGCATTTT
CDR3: CASSPGHSYQPQHF
J: TRBJ1-5
V: TRBV5-1
D: NA
size: NA

DNA: TGTGCCAGCAGTTACGGGCAGGGCGGCACCGGGGAGCTGTTTTTT
CDR3: CASSYGQGGTGELFF
J: TRBJ2-2
V: TRBV6-6
D: NA
size: NA

DNA: TGTGCCAGCAGCTTGGGGGGGCTCACAGATACGCAGTATTTT
CDR3: CASSLGGLTDTQYF
J: TRBJ2-3
V: TRBV5-4
D: NA
size: NA